This T cell receptor beta chain was sequenced during a study of blood T cells in healthy people across ages. Notes on the study in general: A roughly linear age-dependent decrease characterized TCR beta diversity per million T cells.

Next came a second PCR, run for roughly 6 to 11 cycles, which used a sample-barcoded 5' primer along with a J-beta primer mix. MiXCR, applied by TCRdb to the 5' RACE reads, yields one record per CDR3 protein. The sample has approximately 1.5 million distinct CDR3 sequences; roughly 32% are singletons. V dropped 0 bases and J dropped 6 bases, with 12 bases sitting between them. The CDR3 loop spans 14 amino acids. Germline loops: CDR1 MGHRA, CDR2 YSYEKL. This clonotype appeared a few times. The target antigen is unknown. A much bigger clone sits one base away, suggesting this may be a read error. The chain has TRBV4-1 and TRBJ2-7; D perhaps matches TRBD1 (6 bases). The receptor comes from a woman aged 25-40 years in good health. The material sequenced was blood. The CDR3 sequence is CASSQETGCSEQYF. In DNA form, the CDR3 reads TGCGCCAGCAGCCAAGAAACAGGGTGTTCCGAGCAGTACTTC.